The 22 T cell receptor beta chains listed next were all sequenced from one sample in a study of early T cells in non-severe SARS-CoV-2 infection. TCRdb reanalysed the 5' RACE reads using MiXCR and keeps one entry per CDR3 protein. The data contain 40,000 to 45,000 distinct CDR3 sequences, roughly 5% of them singletons. Material for sequencing was whole blood. These TCRs come from an adult who was a healthcare worker with PCR-confirmed SARS-CoV-2 infection or an uninfected control (not recorded which).

This clonotype was observed at least ten times. A read error may produce the germline difference seen at one junction end. V gene TRBV7-2 combines with J gene TRBJ2-1; no clear D gene. The CDR3 is 11 amino acids. CDR1 is SGHTA, CDR2 FQGNSA, per germline. The CDR3 nucleotides are TGTGCCAGCAGCTTAAATACCCCAGGTATCTTC. Encoded protein: CASSLNTPGIF.

This clonotype has ten or more counts. The CDR3 sequence: CSARDPTRVVDTQYF. The CDR3 DNA sequence: TGCAGTGCTAGAGATCCGACCAGGGTGGTAGATACGCAGTATTTT. The V gene is TRBV20-1, the J gene TRBJ2-3; a weak D match, TRBD1 (5 bases). CDR3 size: 15 residues. Trimming left V 0 bases short and J 5 bases short, with 15 bases between. Germline V lookup: CDR1 DFQATT, CDR2 SNEGSKA (reference sequence).

This clonotype was observed at least ten times. The chain joins TRBV19 to TRBJ2-7; a weak D match, TRBD2 (6 bases). This CDR3 is built from 15 residues. Germline V gives CDR1 LNHDA, CDR2 SQIVND (reference sequence). Trimming shortened V by 5 bases and J by 3 bases, and 17 bases separated the two germline ends. The CDR3 loop reads CASSPYPEDYYEQYF. The CDR3 DNA reads as TGTGCCAGTAGTCCTTATCCAGAGGACTACTACGAGCAGTACTTC.

In its sample, this clonotype was seen many times. The chain carries TRBV7-2 and TRBJ2-1; the D call may be TRBD1 or TRBD2 (6 bases each). V lost 5 bases to trimming and J lost 9 bases, with 11 bases between them. The germline gives CDR1 SGHTA, CDR2 FQGNSA. The CDR3 has 12 residues. The CDR3 bases are TGTGCCAGCAGCGGTAGGGGGGCTGAGCAGTTCTTC. It translates to CASSGRGAEQFF.

In its sample, this clonotype was seen many times. This chain joins TRBV6-2 or TRBV6-3 and TRBJ1-1; perhaps TRBD1 as D (6 bases). In germline, CDR1 is MNHEY, CDR2 SVGEGT. Trimming removed 4 bases at V and 1 base at J, with 10 bases between. The CDR3 runs to 14 residues. The CDR3 sequence: CASSFGTQNTEAFF. CDR3 sequence (DNA): TGTGCCAGCAGTTTCGGGACACAGAACACTGAAGCTTTCTTT.

This clonotype occurred many times. The CDR3 region is CASRMASDETQYF. In DNA, the CDR3 is TGTGCCAGCAGAATGGCTAGTGATGAGACCCAGTACTTC. The J gene is TRBJ2-5, the V gene TRBV28; D not resolved. The CDR3 runs to 13 residues. V shed 6 bases and J shed 5 bases, with 13 bases lying between them. The germline V gene has CDR1 MDHEN and CDR2 SYDVKM.

This clonotype was picked up many times. The J gene is TRBJ2-7, the V gene TRBV20-1, with 9 bases aligning to TRBD2. V trimming: 3 bases; J trimming: 1 base; junction bases outside the gene matches: 4. CDR3 length: 14 residues. Germline CDR1 and CDR2: DFQATT and SNEGSKA (reference sequence). CDR3: CSASDAGGSYEQYF. The DNA of the CDR3 is TGCAGTGCTAGTGACGCGGGAGGGTCCTACGAGCAGTACTTC.

In its sample, this clonotype was seen a few times. The CDR3 carries no conserved terminal phenylalanine or tryptophan, so it likely arises from a read error. The limits of the CDR3 on the DNA are not certain, so only TCRdb's listed CDR3 is given. This sequence joins TRBV18 and TRBJ2-7. Per germline, CDR1 KGHSH and CDR2 LQKENI. The CDR3 region is 10 residues in length, termini included. CDR3 loop: CASSPEVRIL.

This clonotype was counted ten times or more. This chain connects TRBV7-2 to TRBJ2-3; 13 bases line up with TRBD2. The V and J ends lost 4 bases and 1 base, in that order; junction bases with no gene match: 2. The CDR3 loop spans 16 amino acids. Germline V gene data show CDR1 as SGHTA and CDR2 as FQGNSA. CDR3 loop: CASSSGTSGGTDTQYF. CDR3 DNA: TGTGCCAGCAGCTCTGGGACTAGCGGGGGCACAGATACGCAGTATTTT.

In its sample, this clonotype was seen a few times. This chain uses TRBV19 with TRBJ2-4; 9 bases match TRBD1. This CDR3 comprises 17 residues. With 4 bases clipped from V and 7 bases from J, the junction kept 14 bases outside the gene matches. Germline loops: CDR1 LNHDA, CDR2 SQIVND (reference sequence). The CDR3 spells CASSTSYRGRVGNIQYF. The CDR3 DNA is TGTGCCAGTAGTACCTCATACAGGGGGCGTGTAGGGAACATTCAGTACTTC.

The table lists this clonotype with many counts. The gene calls are TRBV12-5 and TRBJ1-3; 7 bases align to TRBD1. After removal of 2 bases from V and 0 bases from J, the junction contained 10 bases not matched to a gene. The CDR3 has 18 residues. Germline loops: CDR1 LGHNT, CDR2 FRNRAP. Written as DNA, the CDR3 is TGTGCTAGTGGTTTGAGACTATGGGACAGCCGCTCTGGAAACACCATATATTTT. This sequence encodes CASGLRLWDSRSGNTIYF.

V usage is TRBV4-1 and J usage is TRBJ1-6; no reliable D call. CDR3 size: 16 residues. Trimming took 6 bases from V and 2 from J, leaving 14 bases between them. Germline values: CDR1 MGHRA, CDR2 YSYEKL. CDR3 sequence (DNA): TGCGCCAGCAGACCCCGGGCCGCCGCCTATAATTCACCCCTCCACTTT. Its protein is CASRPRAAAYNSPLHF.

This chain uses TRBV5-1 with TRBJ2-3; D possibly uses TRBD1 or TRBD2 (6 bases each). CDR1 and CDR2 (germline): SGHRS, YFSETQ. The CDR3 runs 14 residues. Trimming left V 2 bases short and J 6 bases short, with 13 bases between. CDR3 DNA: TGCGCCAGCAGCTTTCACAGGGAGGAGGATACGCAGTATTTT. Residues: CASSFHREEDTQYF. Variable domain in full (rest from reference TRBV5-1 and TRBJ2-3): KAGVTQTPRYLIKTRGQQVTLSCSPISGHRSVSWYQQTPGQGLQFLFEYFSETQRNKGNFPGRFSGRQFSNSRSEMNVSTLELGDSALYLCASSFHREEDTQYFGPGTRLTVL.

The genes are TRBV7-2 and TRBJ1-1, with D uncertain. This CDR3 has 13 residues. The germline V gene has CDR1 SGHTA and CDR2 FQGNSA. V lost 4 bases and J lost 3, with 9 bases in between. Here the CDR3 reads CASSSGVDTEAFF. The CDR3 DNA sequence: TGTGCCAGCAGCTCCGGGGTGGACACTGAAGCTTTCTTT.

In its sample, this clonotype was seen a few times. The rearrangement uses TRBV7-8 and TRBJ1-2; no clear D gene. The V end was cut by 2 bases, the J end by 0 bases, with 16 bases between. CDR3 length: 17 amino acids. From germline, CDR1 is SGHVS and CDR2 FQNEAQ. The CDR3 protein is CASSLLRVLSTNYGYTF. Written as DNA, the CDR3 is TGTGCCAGCAGCTTACTAAGGGTGTTAAGCACTAACTATGGCTACACCTTC.

This clonotype was counted only a few times. The CDR3 is CASSQGDRDTGELFF. The CDR3 nucleotides read TGTGCCAGCAGCCAGGGCGACAGGGATACCGGGGAGCTGTTTTTT. The rearrangement uses TRBV7-3 and TRBJ2-2, with TRBD1 identical over 7 bases. The V and J ends lost 5 bases and 5 bases, in that order; junction bases with no gene match: 8. Germline lookup yields CDR1 SGHTA and CDR2 FQGTGA. The CDR3 runs to 15 residues. Filled out from reference TRBV7-3 and TRBJ2-2, the complete variable domain reads GAGVSQTPSNKVTEKGKYVELRCDPISGHTALYWYRQSLGQGPEFLIYFQGTGAADDSGLPNDRFFAVRPEGSVSTLKIQRTERGDSAVYLCASSQGDRDTGELFFGEGSRLTVL.

This clonotype appeared a few times. The chain joins TRBV12-1 to TRBJ1-3. TRBV12-1 is annotated as a pseudogene. The CDR3 is 17 residues long. The CDR3 reads CASTQPRYLVGGNTIYF. The CDR3 DNA is TGTGCCAGCACCCAGCCTCGCTATCTTGTCGGCGGAAACACCATATATTTT.

In its sample, this clonotype was seen many times. The rearrangement uses TRBV5-5 and TRBJ2-7; the D gene is possibly TRBD1 (6 bases). The CDR3 contains 14 residues. V was shortened by 0 bases and J by 2 bases, with 9 bases between the two germline ends. CDR1 is SGHKS and CDR2 is YYEKEE in the germline V gene (reference sequence). The CDR3 nucleotides read TGTGCCAGCAGCTTGGTCAGGGGTCCCTACGAGCAGTACTTC. Translated, it gives CASSLVRGPYEQYF.

The chain employs TRBV27 and TRBJ1-5; D possibly corresponds to TRBD1 (6 bases). This CDR3 has 15 amino acids. V shed 6 bases and J shed 1 base, with 13 bases lying between them. Germline loops: CDR1 MNHEY, CDR2 SMNVEV (reference sequence). DNA of the CDR3: TGTGCCAGCAGCGCCCAGGGGAGAAGCAATCAGCCCCAGCATTTT. Protein sequence: CASSAQGRSNQPQHF.

The V gene is TRBV20-1, the J gene TRBJ2-1; D is uncertain. V shed 8 bases and J shed 3 bases, with 8 bases lying between them. Germline V CDR1 and CDR2: DFQATT, SNEGSKA (reference sequence). CDR3 length: 11 residues. CDR3 loop: CSLDHYNEQFF. The CDR3 DNA is TGCAGTCTGGACCACTACAATGAGCAGTTCTTC.

This clonotype was counted ten times or more. This sequence joins TRBV6-1 and TRBJ1-2, with 7 bases matching TRBD1. The germline gives CDR1 MNHNS, CDR2 SASEGT. The CDR3 runs to 14 residues. V shed 6 bases and J 1 base; nucleotides not matched to a gene: 5. The CDR3 DNA reads as TGTGCCAGCAGAAGGACAGGTCTTAACTATGGCTACACCTTC. Translation gives CASRRTGLNYGYTF.

This clonotype showed up many times. The V call is TRBV10-3, the J call TRBJ1-4; 11 nucleotides align to TRBD1. The germline V gene encodes CDR1 ENHRY and CDR2 SYGVKD. The junction had 4 bases not matched to a gene; V was cut back by 10 bases and J by 0 bases. The CDR3 length is 15 residues. The CDR3 reads CATGQGASTNEKLFF. The DNA for the CDR3 is TGTGCCACCGGACAGGGGGCCTCAACTAATGAAAAACTGTTTTTT.